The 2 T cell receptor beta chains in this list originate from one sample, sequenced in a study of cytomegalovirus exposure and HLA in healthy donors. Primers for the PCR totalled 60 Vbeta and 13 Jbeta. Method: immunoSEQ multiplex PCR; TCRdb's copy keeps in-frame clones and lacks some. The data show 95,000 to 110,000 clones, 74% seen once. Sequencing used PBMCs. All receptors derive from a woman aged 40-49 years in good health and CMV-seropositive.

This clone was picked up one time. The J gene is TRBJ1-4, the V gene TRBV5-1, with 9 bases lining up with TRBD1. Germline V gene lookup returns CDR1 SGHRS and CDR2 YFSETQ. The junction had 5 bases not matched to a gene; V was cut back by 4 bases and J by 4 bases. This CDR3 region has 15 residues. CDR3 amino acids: CASSLLGQGNEKLFF. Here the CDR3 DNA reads TGCGCCAGCAGCCTGCTGGGACAGGGTAATGAAAAACTGTTTTTT.

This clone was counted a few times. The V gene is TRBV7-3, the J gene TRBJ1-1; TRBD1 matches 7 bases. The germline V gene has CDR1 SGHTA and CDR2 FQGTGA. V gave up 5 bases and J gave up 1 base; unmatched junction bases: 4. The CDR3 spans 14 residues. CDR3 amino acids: CASSNRQGNTEAFF. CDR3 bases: TGTGCCAGCAGCAACAGACAGGGGAACACTGAAGCTTTCTTT.